The 7 T cell receptor beta chains below come from one sample, sequenced in a study of STAT3 mutations in large granular lymphocyte leukemia. Findings and limits, study-wide: Every T-LGLL patient had at least one immunodominant TCRbeta clonotype.

Sequencing used immunoSEQ multiplex PCR; TCRdb keeps in-frame clones, though not all of them. This sample has under 35,000 clones, with 65% to 80% found just once. These TCRs' antigens remain unknown. Sequenced input: peripheral blood mononuclear cells. Source of these receptors: a woman between 50 and 59 years old with T-cell large granular lymphocyte leukemia. Some clones in this sample may be carry-over from other donors' samples.

This clone was counted a few times. The genes are TRBV18 and TRBJ1-2, with a tentative D call TRBD1 (5 bases). V shed 0 bases and J shed 14 bases, with 19 bases lying between them. CDR1 is KGHSH and CDR2 is LQKENI in the germline V gene. The CDR3 sequence is 14 residues long. CDR3 residues: CASSPPGHSGDLTF. For the CDR3, the DNA is TGTGCCAGCTCACCACCTGGACACAGTGGGGATCTTACCTTC.

The chain is built from TRBV7-2 and TRBJ1-1; D call uncertain. This CDR3 is built from 14 residues. Germline V CDR1 and CDR2: SGHTA, FQGNSA. Trimming took 2 bases from V and 4 from J, leaving 11 bases between them. CDR3 amino acids: CASSLTTAGTEAFF. Here the CDR3 DNA reads TGTGCCAGCAGCTTAACGACCGCGGGCACTGAAGCTTTCTTT.

The table lists this clone with a count of one. V is TRBV30 and J is TRBJ1-5; TRBD1 might be the D (6 bases). The CDR3 consists of 14 residues. Germline V gene lookup returns CDR1 GTSNPN and CDR2 SVGIG (reference sequence). With 0 bases removed from V and 2 bases from J, the gap between germline ends came to 8 bases. In nucleotides, the CDR3 is TGTGCCTGGAGTGTTAACAGGGGCAATCAGCCCCAGCATTTT. It is translated as CAWSVNRGNQPQHF.

J is TRBJ2-3 and V is TRBV4-3; D possibly corresponds to TRBD2 (5 bases). This CDR3 spans 16 amino acids. The germline V gene encodes CDR1 LGHNA and CDR2 YSLEER. Trimming took 1 base from V and 5 from J, leaving 16 bases between them. The CDR3 region is CASSQVTASLGDTQYF. DNA for the CDR3: TGCGCCAGCAGCCAAGTGACGGCTAGCTTGGGAGATACGCAGTATTTT.

V usage is TRBV12-5 and J usage is TRBJ1-1; the D gene is possibly TRBD1 (6 bases). The germline gives CDR1 LGHNT, CDR2 FRNRAP. This CDR3 spans 15 amino acids. Between the trimmed V and J ends, which lost 4 bases and 5 bases, there was a span of 17 bases. The CDR3 coding sequence is TGTGCTAGTGGTTCCCCTCAGGAGGGGGGAACTGAAGCTTTCTTT. This translates into CASGSPQEGGTEAFF.

In this sample, this clone turned up once. Sequence at one end of the junction differs from germline and may be a read error. The chain carries TRBV30 and TRBJ2-3, with D possibly TRBD2 on 7 matching bases. The germline CDR1 and CDR2 sequences are GTSNPN and SVGIG (reference sequence). This CDR3 is 12 amino acids long. The CDR3 coding sequence is TGCGCCGGGACACGGGGGGCAGATACGCAGTATTTT. This sequence encodes CAGTRGADTQYF. Full variable domain (outside the CDR3, taken from reference TRBV30 and TRBJ2-3): SQTIHQWPATLVQPVGSPLSLECTVEGTSNPNLYWYRQAAGRGLQLLFYSVGIGQISSEVPQNLSASRPQDRQFILSSKKLLLSDSGFYLCAGTRGADTQYFGPGTRLTVL.

The chain links TRBV7-3 to TRBJ2-7; D remains ambiguous. Trimming took off 0 bases at V and 4 bases at J, with 7 bases between the two ends. This CDR3 has 13 residues. The germline CDR1 and CDR2 sequences are SGHTA and FQGTGA. CDR3 protein: CASSLTDDYEQYF. CDR3 nucleotides: TGTGCCAGCAGCTTAACGGACGATTACGAGCAGTACTTC.